The entry that follows covers one T cell receptor beta chain sequence. Its antigen is as yet unknown. These data originate in a study of T cell responses to AZD1222 COVID-19 vaccine. Looked up from germline, CDR1 is LNHNV and CDR2 is YYDKDF (reference sequence). The CDR3 spans 19 residues. V gave up 0 bases and J gave up 6 bases; unmatched junction bases: 15. The assay was immunoSEQ multiplex PCR, and TCRdb's table has in-frame clones only and misses some. The profile shows about 60,000 clones, about three quarters of them singletons. Study findings and constraints: Spike regions recognized by vaccine-associated CD4 TCRs spanned the protein, led by 160-218 and 743-854.

This sequence was found in an adult who received the AZD1222 COVID-19 vaccine. The V call is TRBV15, the J call TRBJ2-1, with TRBD1 matching over 9 bases. The sequencing here drew on peripheral blood, taken 28 days after the second AZD1222 dose. This chain's CDR3 is CATSREAQLRDRVGNEQFF. The CDR3 nucleotides read TGTGCCACCAGCAGAGAAGCGCAACTCCGGGACAGGGTGGGCAATGAGCAGTTCTTC.